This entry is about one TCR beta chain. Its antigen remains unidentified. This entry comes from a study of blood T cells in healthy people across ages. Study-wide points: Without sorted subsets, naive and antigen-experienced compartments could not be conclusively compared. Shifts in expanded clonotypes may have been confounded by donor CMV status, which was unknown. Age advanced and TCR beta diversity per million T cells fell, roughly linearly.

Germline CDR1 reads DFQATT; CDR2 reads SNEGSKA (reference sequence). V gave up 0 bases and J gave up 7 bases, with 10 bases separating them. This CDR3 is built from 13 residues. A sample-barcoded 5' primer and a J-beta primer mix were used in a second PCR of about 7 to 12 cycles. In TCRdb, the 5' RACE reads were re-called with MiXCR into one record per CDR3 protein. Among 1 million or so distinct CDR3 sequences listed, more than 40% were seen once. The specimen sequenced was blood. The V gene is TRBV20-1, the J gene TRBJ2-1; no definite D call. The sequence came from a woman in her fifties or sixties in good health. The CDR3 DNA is TGCAGTGCTAGAGACCCGACCACAAATGAGCAGTTCTTC. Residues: CSARDPTTNEQFF.